This T cell receptor beta chain stems from a study of monozygotic twins with inflammatory bowel disease. As for this clonotype: Its specificity is unknown.

After re-calling the 5' RACE reads, TCRdb lists one entry per CDR3 protein, DNA absent. This repertoire comprises approximately 400,000 distinct CDR3 sequences; its ten largest clones make up approximately 2.8%. Overall study findings and caveats: There was no way to distinguish the different T cell subtypes. The data gave no support to a single strong IBD-associated signal or clonotype.

The sample comprised blood. This clonotype originated in a human donor with ulcerative colitis or Crohn's disease, or a healthy co-twin of an affected twin (not recorded which).

CDR3: CASSPGSRELFF. The chain combines TRBV7-9 with TRBJ2-2; TCRdb proposes TRBD1, but this gene call is untestable without DNA. This CDR3 region has 12 residues. Germline lookup yields CDR1 SEHNR and CDR2 FQNEAQ (reference sequence).